Listed here are 12 T cell receptor beta chains from one sample, sequenced in a study of blood T cells in healthy people across ages. Combining a sample-barcoded 5' primer with a J-beta primer mix, a second PCR ran for roughly 6 to 12 cycles. TCRdb re-derived calls from the 5' RACE reads in MiXCR, one entry per CDR3 protein. The table records fewer than 2 million distinct CDR3 sequences, about two fifths of them present only once. What was sequenced was blood. The receptors originated from a human donor in good health.

The J gene is TRBJ2-1, the V gene TRBV27; 10 nucleotides agree with TRBD1. CDR1 and CDR2 from the germline V gene are MNHEY and SMNVEV (reference sequence). V shed 2 bases, J shed 5 bases, and the junction held 3 bases outside the gene matches. The CDR3 spans 15 residues. CDR3 loop: CASSLRQGANNEQFF. The CDR3 nucleotides are TGTGCCAGCAGTTTACGACAGGGGGCAAACAATGAGCAGTTCTTC.

A few counts support this clonotype. The rearrangement joins TRBV7-8 to TRBJ2-1; D is undetermined. The V end was cut by 5 bases, the J end by 0 bases, with 11 bases between. CDR3 length equals 15 residues. Germline values: CDR1 SGHVS, CDR2 FQNEAQ. CDR3 sequence: CASSLMEFSYNEQFF. CDR3 nucleotide sequence: TGTGCCAGCAGCCTCATGGAGTTCTCCTACAATGAGCAGTTCTTC.

The rearrangement uses TRBV27 and TRBJ1-4; D not certain. Trimming removed 7 bases at V and 2 bases at J, with 14 bases between. The CDR3 runs 15 residues. In germline, CDR1 is MNHEY, CDR2 SMNVEV (reference sequence). Here the CDR3 reads CASTRRGETNEKLFF. As DNA, the CDR3 is TGTGCCAGCACTCGGCGTGGGGAGACTAATGAAAAACTGTTTTTT.

This clonotype was counted between two and nine times. The V and J genes are TRBV7-7 and TRBJ2-7; possibly TRBD2 for D (6 bases). With the DNA end fitting TRBJ2-5 better, the J assignment may be wrong. Per the germline V gene, CDR1 is SSHAT and CDR2 is FNYEAQ (reference sequence). This CDR3 is built from 15 residues. CDR3 nucleotide sequence: TGTGCCAGCAGCTTAGAAAGGGCTGGGGGGGAGACCCAGTACTTC. The encoded protein is CASSLERAGGETQYF.

This chain uses TRBV28 with TRBJ1-1; D is uncertain. The germline V gene has CDR1 MDHEN and CDR2 SYDVKM. The CDR3 is 14 residues long. V lost 2 bases and J 1 base, leaving 8 bases between the germline ends. CDR3 nucleotides: TGTGCCAGCAGTTTACCCAGACGGAACACTGAAGCTTTCTTT. Residues: CASSLPRRNTEAFF.

V is TRBV27 and J is TRBJ2-7; TRBD1 aligns across 10 bases. The CDR3 runs to 15 residues. With 6 bases clipped from V and 3 bases from J, the junction kept 8 bases outside the gene matches. From germline, CDR1 is MNHEY and CDR2 SMNVEV (reference sequence). The CDR3 DNA follows: TGTGCCAGCAGATCTAGACAGGGGGCCAACTACGAGCAGTACTTC. Encoded protein: CASRSRQGANYEQYF.

This clonotype was seen ten or more times. The chain couples TRBV4-1 to TRBJ2-7; D is ambiguous. The CDR3 contains 14 residues. V lost 1 base and J lost 2, with 9 bases in between. The V gene's germline CDR1 is MGHRA and CDR2 YSYEKL. CDR3 loop: CASSQVHSTYEQYF. CDR3 coding DNA: TGCGCCAGCAGCCAAGTGCACTCGACCTACGAGCAGTACTTC.

This clonotype was counted only a few times. The rearrangement links TRBV7-9 to TRBJ2-7; TRBD2 is a possible D gene (7 bases). CDR1 is SEHNR and CDR2 is FQNEAQ in the germline V gene (reference sequence). Between the trimmed V and J ends, which lost 1 base and 3 bases, there was a span of 13 bases. The CDR3 totals 15 residues. The CDR3 nucleotides are TGTGCCAGCAGCTTAGAACAGGGAGGGAGCTACGAGCAGTACTTC. This gives the protein CASSLEQGGSYEQYF.

The chain employs TRBV9 and TRBJ2-7; TRBD1 is a possible D gene (6 bases). The V gene's germline CDR1 is SGDLS and CDR2 YYNGEE. This CDR3 is built from 15 residues. Trimming stripped 3 bases from V and 2 bases from J, with 15 bases between. CDR3 sequence: CASSAGAAGTYEQYF. The CDR3 DNA follows: TGTGCCAGCAGCGCAGGGGCGGCGGGTACCTACGAGCAGTACTTC.

The J gene is TRBJ2-7, the V gene TRBV14; possible D gene TRBD1, 6 bases. The CDR3 has 14 residues. The V end was cut by 4 bases, the J end by 4 bases, with 14 bases between. The V gene's germline CDR1 is SGHDN and CDR2 FVKESK. CDR3 DNA: TGTGCCAGCAGCCCCCAGGGGATGAAGTACGAGCAGTACTTC. Its translation: CASSPQGMKYEQYF.

The gene calls are TRBV15 and TRBJ2-5; possible D gene TRBD1, 6 bases. V lost 9 bases and J 1 base, leaving 12 bases between the germline ends. Germline V gene sequence: CDR1 LNHNV, CDR2 YYDKDF (reference sequence). The CDR3 runs to 13 residues. CDR3 protein: CATQNRVQETQYF. For the CDR3, the DNA is TGTGCCACACAGAACAGGGTCCAAGAGACCCAGTACTTC.

This clonotype came up many times. The chain carries TRBV7-2 and TRBJ1-2; tentatively, D is TRBD1 (6 bases). V lost 4 bases to trimming and J lost 8 bases, with 20 bases between them. Per germline, CDR1 SGHTA and CDR2 FQGNSA. This CDR3 has 15 amino acids. The CDR3 sequence is CASSSRERTGLGYTF. DNA for the CDR3: TGTGCCAGCAGCTCACGGGAACGTACAGGGTTAGGCTACACCTTC.